This T cell receptor (beta chain) was sequenced for a study of T-cell memory formation after mild COVID-19. Findings and caveats of the study: Whereas later expanders leaned CD4+, clones contracting day 15 to 85 showed a balanced CD4/CD8 makeup.

On this clonotype: The antigen is not known.

The CDR3 extends over 13 amino acids. V was clipped by 4 bases and J by 1 base, with 6 bases between them. Germline V gene data show CDR1 as KGHDR and CDR2 as SFDVKD. MiXCR, run by TCRdb on the 5' RACE reads, gives a single entry per CDR3 protein. This sample has some 440,000 distinct CDR3 sequences, with roughly 25% found just once. The receptor was derived from an adult woman who had mild COVID-19 (a few samples of this study predate the infection). Cell type and time point are not known. The chain carries TRBV24-1 and TRBJ1-1; D is perhaps TRBD1 (6 bases). The sample was PBMCs or a T cell subset sorted from them (not recorded which). CDR3: CATSETGNTEAFF. CDR3 bases: TGTGCCACCAGTGAGACAGGGAACACTGAAGCTTTCTTT.